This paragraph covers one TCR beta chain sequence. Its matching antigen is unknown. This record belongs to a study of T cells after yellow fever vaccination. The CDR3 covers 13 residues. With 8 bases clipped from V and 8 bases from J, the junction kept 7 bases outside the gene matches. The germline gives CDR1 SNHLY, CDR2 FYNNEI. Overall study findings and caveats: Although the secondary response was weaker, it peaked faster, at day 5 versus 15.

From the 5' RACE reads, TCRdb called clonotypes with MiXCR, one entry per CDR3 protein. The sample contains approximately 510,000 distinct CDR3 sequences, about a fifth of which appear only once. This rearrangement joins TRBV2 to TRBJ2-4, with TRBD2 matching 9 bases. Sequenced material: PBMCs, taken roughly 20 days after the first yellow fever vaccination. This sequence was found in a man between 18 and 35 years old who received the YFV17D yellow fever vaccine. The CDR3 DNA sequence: TGTGCCAGCGGAATAGCGGGGGCGGACATTCAGTACTTC. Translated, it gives CASGIAGADIQYF.